These T cell receptor beta chains were read from a single sample in a study of blood T cell repertoires in COVID-19. TCRdb's copy holds only in-frame clones and misses some; the assay was immunoSEQ multiplex PCR. The table shows over 200,000 clones, with about nine tenths occurring only once. The sample taken for sequencing was peripheral blood. These receptors were collected from a man aged 55 to 70 who had recovered from COVID-19. Each CDR3 is given with its conserved first and last residue. Each record gives: D gene, V gene, J gene, clone size, CDR3 length, CDR3 DNA, CDR3 protein. D genes are given only for firm matches. Expanded clones are given a class, and other clones once, few, many or no size at all.

d_gene: NA
v_gene: TRBV28
j_gene: TRBJ1-2
abundance: NA
len: 14
CDR3nt: TGTGCCAGCAGTTTAGGAGCCGGGAACTATGGCTACACCTTC
CDR3aa: CASSLGAGNYGYTF

d_gene: NA
v_gene: TRBV7-2
j_gene: TRBJ1-4
abundance: NA
len: 17
CDR3nt: TGTGCCAGCAGCCAAAGGGGGATCAGGGTGGGTGTTGAAAAACTGTTTTTT
CDR3aa: CASSQRGIRVGVEKLFF

d_gene: NA
v_gene: TRBV7-3
j_gene: TRBJ2-2
abundance: NA
len: 14
CDR3nt: TGTGCCAGCAGCTTAGCCGGGGGACCCGGGGAGCTGTTTTTT
CDR3aa: CASSLAGGPGELFF

d_gene: NA
v_gene: TRBV11-2
j_gene: TRBJ2-2
abundance: NA
len: 14
CDR3nt: TGTGCCAGCAGCTCCCTAAGGAACACCGGGGAGCTGTTTTTT
CDR3aa: CASSSLRNTGELFF

d_gene: NA
v_gene: TRBV21-1
j_gene: TRBJ2-7
abundance: NA
len: 13
CDR3nt: TGTGCCAGCAGCGCGAGACGGGACTACGAGCAGTACTTC
CDR3aa: CASSARRDYEQYF

d_gene: NA
v_gene: TRBV2
j_gene: TRBJ2-2
abundance: NA
len: 12
CDR3nt: TGTGCCAGCAGTGCGGACATCCTCCGGCTGTTTTTT
CDR3aa: CASSADILRLFF

d_gene: TRBD2
v_gene: TRBV30
j_gene: TRBJ2-1
abundance: NA
len: 16
CDR3nt: TGTGCCTGGAGTAGGACGGTAGCGGGAACCTACAATGAGCAGTTCTTC
CDR3aa: CAWSRTVAGTYNEQFF

d_gene: NA
v_gene: TRBV28
j_gene: TRBJ1-5
abundance: NA
len: 16
CDR3nt: TGTGCCAGCAGTCGCCGGGGGTACGGGGGCAATCAGCCCCAGCATTTT
CDR3aa: CASSRRGYGGNQPQHF

d_gene: TRBD1
v_gene: TRBV6-5
j_gene: TRBJ2-7
abundance: NA
len: 15
CDR3nt: TGTGCCAGCACCTCCCCCGGGACAGGGGACTACGAGCAGTACTTC
CDR3aa: CASTSPGTGDYEQYF

d_gene: NA
v_gene: TRBV5-4
j_gene: TRBJ1-1
abundance: once
len: 13
CDR3nt: TGTGCCGGCTACGCGGTTCCGAACACTGAAGCTTTCTTT
CDR3aa: CAGYAVPNTEAFF

d_gene: NA
v_gene: TRBV5-8
j_gene: TRBJ1-4
abundance: NA
len: 16
CDR3nt: TGTGCCAGCAGCTTGCTACAGGGATGGGCGGGTGAAAAACTGTTTTTT
CDR3aa: CASSLLQGWAGEKLFF

d_gene: TRBD1
v_gene: TRBV13
j_gene: TRBJ1-2
abundance: NA
len: 14
CDR3nt: TGTGCCAGCAACCGGGACAGGGGTGCCAATGGCTACACCTTC
CDR3aa: CASNRDRGANGYTF

d_gene: NA
v_gene: TRBV3-1/TRBV3-2
j_gene: TRBJ1-1
abundance: NA
len: 13
CDR3nt: TGTGCCAGCAGCCAAGAACTCCGAAGTGAAGCTTTCTTT
CDR3aa: CASSQELRSEAFF